This is a list of T cell receptor beta chains from one sample in a study of CXCR3-negative and CXCR3-positive naive CD8 T cells. TCRdb derives one entry per CDR3 protein from the 5' RACE reads, leaving out DNA. The specimen's table records tens of thousands of distinct CDR3 sequences. Sequencing used naive CXCR3- CD8+ T cells from blood. Every receptor here comes from a human donor in good health. Some clones in this sample may be carry-over from other donors' samples. Both conserved end residues are part of each CDR3. Not all rows give a size; the values are once, few, many and, for expanded clones, a class.

clone size: medium-sized; J gene: TRBJ2-7; V gene: TRBV29-1; CDR3 protein: CSARDRGTYEQYF
clone size: .; J gene: TRBJ1-2; V gene: TRBV12-3/TRBV12-4; CDR3 protein: CASSGPADNSYTF
clone size: .; J gene: TRBJ1-1; V gene: TRBV6-5; CDR3 protein: CASSTHRGRVTEAFF
clone size: .; J gene: TRBJ2-5; V gene: TRBV6-5; CDR3 protein: CASSKASGVGETQYF
clone size: .; J gene: TRBJ2-2; V gene: TRBV20-1; CDR3 protein: CSASRGEAGELFF
clone size: .; J gene: TRBJ2-7; V gene: TRBV29-1; CDR3 protein: CSVEGVGEQYF
clone size: .; J gene: TRBJ1-1; V gene: TRBV29-1; CDR3 protein: CSAQENTEAFF
clone size: .; J gene: TRBJ2-2; V gene: TRBV6-6; CDR3 protein: CASSYSIGGGIGELFF
clone size: .; J gene: TRBJ1-1; V gene: TRBV2; CDR3 protein: CASKWLGAEAFF
clone size: .; J gene: TRBJ2-1; V gene: TRBV15; CDR3 protein: CATSRDGGGWYNEQFF
clone size: .; J gene: TRBJ2-1; V gene: TRBV6-5; CDR3 protein: CASSYRDSPGNEQFF
clone size: .; J gene: TRBJ1-2; V gene: TRBV12-3/TRBV12-4; CDR3 protein: CASSLNREDGYTF
clone size: .; J gene: TRBJ2-1; V gene: TRBV7-9; CDR3 protein: CASSVQLAGAYNEQLF
clone size: .; J gene: TRBJ2-7; V gene: TRBV20-1; CDR3 protein: CSARDLALAPEQYF
clone size: .; J gene: TRBJ2-2; V gene: TRBV6-1; CDR3 protein: CASSEGGLASGELFF
clone size: .; J gene: TRBJ2-7; V gene: TRBV29-1; CDR3 protein: CSVETTTAPYEQYF
clone size: .; J gene: TRBJ2-7; V gene: TRBV15; CDR3 protein: CATSSTLGTHSYEQYF
clone size: .; J gene: TRBJ2-2; V gene: TRBV29-1; CDR3 protein: CSVGGGTKVTGELFF
clone size: .; J gene: TRBJ2-1; V gene: TRBV4-1; CDR3 protein: CASSQVGTVNEQFF
clone size: .; J gene: TRBJ2-5; V gene: TRBV27; CDR3 protein: CASSYSSGWETQYF
clone size: .; J gene: TRBJ2-1; V gene: TRBV12-3/TRBV12-4; CDR3 protein: CASSSPPGGNEQFF
clone size: .; J gene: TRBJ1-4; V gene: TRBV20-1; CDR3 protein: CSATERTGGEDEKLFF